Listed here are 22 T cell receptor beta chains from one sample, sequenced in a study of OX40 agonist ivuxolimab in advanced cancers. Sequencing was performed with immunoSEQ multiplex PCR; in TCRdb, only in-frame clones are kept and a portion is missing. The table includes tens of thousands of clones, around 84% detected once. Sequencing was performed on CD4+ or CD8+ T cells sorted from blood, taken in a trial of the OX40 agonist ivuxolimab. The receptors stem from an adult with an advanced solid tumor such as melanoma, head and neck, liver or kidney cancer.

The chain employs TRBV6-6 and TRBJ2-5, with D perhaps being TRBD1 or TRBD2 (5 bases each). The germline V gene encodes CDR1 MNHNY and CDR2 SVGAGI (reference sequence). The CDR3 has 13 amino acids. V was shortened by 6 bases and J by 1 base, with 9 bases between the two germline ends. The chain's CDR3 is CASSPGTQETQYF. The DNA for the CDR3 is TGTGCCAGCAGCCCCGGGACCCAAGAGACCCAGTACTTC.

The gene calls are TRBV18 and TRBJ2-5; D is perhaps TRBD1 or TRBD2 (6 bases each). Germline V lookup: CDR1 KGHSH, CDR2 LQKENI. The CDR3 consists of 16 residues. Trimming cost V 4 bases and J 4 bases, with 19 bases left between them. CDR3 region: CASSRTGWGAIETQYF. The CDR3 bases are TGTGCCAGCTCACGGACCGGTTGGGGGGCCATAGAGACCCAGTACTTC. Together with reference TRBV18 and TRBJ2-5, the CDR3 gives the full variable domain: NAGVMQNPRHLVRRRGQEARLRCSPMKGHSHVYWYRQLPEEGLKFMVYLQKENIIDESGMPKERFSAEFPKEGPSILRIQQVVRGDSAAYFCASSRTGWGAIETQYFGPGTRLLVL.

A single count supports this clone. The chain links TRBV30 to TRBJ1-1, with 9 nucleotides matching TRBD1. The CDR3 is made up of 13 amino acids. With V trimmed by 1 base and J by 4 bases, 1 base remained unmatched. Looked up from germline, CDR1 is GTSNPN and CDR2 is SVGIG (reference sequence). The DNA of the CDR3 is TGTGCCTGGAGTGCACAGGGGGCCACTGAAGCTTTCTTT. Translation: CAWSAQGATEAFF.

The rearrangement joins TRBV7-9 to TRBJ2-5, with 13 bases identical to TRBD2. This CDR3 is 17 amino acids long. Germline loops: CDR1 SEHNR, CDR2 FQNEAQ (reference sequence). The V gene end was trimmed by 4 bases and the J gene end by 4 bases; junction bases not matched to a gene: 9. CDR3 DNA sequence: TGTGCCAGCAGCTCCGGGACTAGCGGGGACGGGCGAGAGACCCAGTACTTC. Its protein is CASSSGTSGDGRETQYF.

The chain uses TRBV7-9 and TRBJ2-7; D might be TRBD1 (6 bases). With 2 bases removed from V and 5 bases from J, the gap between germline ends came to 7 bases. CDR1 is SEHNR and CDR2 is FQNEAQ in the germline V gene (reference sequence). The CDR3 is 12 amino acids. DNA for the CDR3: TGTGCCAGCAGCTTAACAGGGAACGAGCAGTACTTC. Amino acids: CASSLTGNEQYF.

The gene calls are TRBV19 and TRBJ2-5; tentative D call: TRBD1 (5 bases). The germline CDR1 and CDR2 sequences are LNHDA and SQIVND (reference sequence). Trimming shortened V by 6 bases and J by 2 bases, and 10 bases separated the two germline ends. This CDR3 contains 13 residues. Here the CDR3 DNA reads TGTGCCAGTAGCCAAGGGGCGCAAGAGACCCAGTACTTC. Amino acids: CASSQGAQETQYF.

The chain carries TRBV6-1 and TRBJ2-3; 8 bases are shared with TRBD2. The V and J ends lost 7 bases and 4 bases, in that order; junction bases with no gene match: 7. CDR1 is MNHNS and CDR2 is SASEGT in the germline V gene. The CDR3 is made up of 14 amino acids. DNA for the CDR3: TGTGCCAGCATCCGACTAGCGTCCGCAGATACGCAGTATTTT. The encoded protein is CASIRLASADTQYF.

This rearrangement joins TRBV6-6 to TRBJ2-7; 13 bases are a match to TRBD2. Germline CDR1 reads MNHNY; CDR2 reads SVGAGI (reference sequence). The junction had 6 bases not matched to a gene; V was cut back by 5 bases and J by 2 bases. This CDR3 region has 16 residues. The chain's CDR3 is CASSPSGTSGAYEQYF. Here the CDR3 DNA reads TGTGCCAGCAGTCCCTCCGGGACTAGCGGGGCCTACGAGCAGTACTTC.

The chain joins TRBV27 to TRBJ1-2; D is unclear. Trimming cost V 3 bases and J 7 bases, with 12 bases left between them. The CDR3 totals 13 residues. Germline lookup yields CDR1 MNHEY and CDR2 SMNVEV (reference sequence). The CDR3 DNA follows: TGTGCCAGCAGTTTTGGCAGGATGGGTGGCTACACCTTC. Amino acid sequence: CASSFGRMGGYTF.

The gene calls are TRBV5-4 and TRBJ2-7; 8 nucleotides agree with TRBD1. Looked up from germline, CDR1 is SGHNT and CDR2 is YYREEE (reference sequence). The CDR3 is 13 amino acids. The V gene end was trimmed by 4 bases and the J gene end by 5 bases; junction bases not matched to a gene: 5. CDR3 in DNA: TGTGCCAGCAGCCTAGACAGGGGTGACGAGCAGTACGTC. This sequence encodes CASSLDRGDEQYV.

The V call is TRBV9, the J call TRBJ2-5; D gene uncertain. The CDR3 spans 16 residues. Per the germline V gene, CDR1 is SGDLS and CDR2 is YYNGEE. The V end lost 0 bases, the J end lost 1 base, and 13 bases lay between the germline ends. CDR3 residues: CASSVGNRASQETQYF. CDR3 nucleotide sequence: TGTGCCAGCAGCGTAGGAAATAGGGCCTCCCAAGAGACCCAGTACTTC.

The V gene is TRBV11-2, the J gene TRBJ2-5; D is ambiguous. V gave up 5 bases and J gave up 5 bases, with 12 bases separating them. CDR1 and CDR2 from the germline V gene are SGHAT and FQNNGV. CDR3 length equals 13 residues. The CDR3 region has the DNA TGTGCCAGCAGCCCCTTCGCGGAGGAGACCCAGTACTTC. Translated, it gives CASSPFAEETQYF.

The chain couples TRBV29-1 to TRBJ2-7; D uncertain. The CDR3 totals 13 residues. The V and J ends lost 3 bases and 5 bases respectively, with 14 bases between them. Germline V gene data show CDR1 as SQVTM and CDR2 as ANQGSEA. The CDR3 DNA is TGCAGCGTTGAGGCTGGGCTTGTCGACGAGCAGTACTTC. Translated, it gives CSVEAGLVDEQYF.

V usage is TRBV6-5 and J usage is TRBJ1-1; D not certain. Trimming took off 0 bases at V and 3 bases at J, with 5 bases between the two ends. The CDR3 runs 13 residues. Germline CDR1 MNHEY, CDR2 SVGAGI. Written as DNA, the CDR3 is TGTGCCAGCAGTTACTCGACGGACACTGAAGCTTTCTTT. It specifies CASSYSTDTEAFF.

The chain combines TRBV2 with TRBJ1-1, with a possible D match to TRBD1 (5 bases). The V and J ends lost 8 bases and 0 bases respectively, with 10 bases between them. The CDR3 contains 13 residues. From germline, CDR1 is SNHLY and CDR2 FYNNEI. CDR3 DNA: TGTGCCAGCTTGGACAATTTGAACACTGAAGCTTTCTTT. As protein: CASLDNLNTEAFF.

The chain joins TRBV4-2 to TRBJ1-1; 7 nucleotides agree with TRBD1. The V gene end was trimmed by 3 bases and the J gene end by 0 bases; junction bases not matched to a gene: 4. The germline CDR1 and CDR2 sequences are LGHNA and YNFKEQ. CDR3 length equals 15 residues. This chain's CDR3 is CASSQTGLMNTEAFF. The CDR3 DNA follows: TGTGCCAGCAGCCAGACAGGGTTGATGAACACTGAAGCTTTCTTT.

This clone was detected ten times or more. The CDR3 is CASSTGNTPYEQYF. For the CDR3, the DNA is TGCGCCAGCAGTACAGGGAACACCCCCTACGAGCAGTACTTC. The gene calls are TRBV5-1 and TRBJ2-7; weak D call: TRBD1 (6 bases). The CDR3 totals 14 residues. Trimming cost V 5 bases and J 2 bases, with 14 bases left between them. CDR1 and CDR2 (germline): SGHRS, YFSETQ.

The chain is built from TRBV15 and TRBJ1-1; D is undetermined. Trimming stripped 0 bases from V and 1 base from J, with 9 bases between. Germline lookup yields CDR1 LNHNV and CDR2 YYDKDF (reference sequence). The CDR3 has 15 residues. Written as DNA, the CDR3 is TGTGCCACCAGCAGAGATCTGGGTGGGAACACTGAAGCTTTCTTT. Translated, it gives CATSRDLGGNTEAFF.

The genes are TRBV6-5 and TRBJ1-1, with D hard to call. Germline V CDR1 and CDR2: MNHEY, SVGAGI. V was cut by 6 bases and J by 0 bases, with 8 bases left in between. CDR3 length equals 13 residues. The CDR3 reads CASRKHLNTEAFF. In DNA, the CDR3 is TGTGCCAGCAGGAAACACCTGAACACTGAAGCTTTCTTT.

The chain joins TRBV5-1 to TRBJ2-5; 8 positions agree with TRBD2. The length of the CDR3 is 15 residues. Per the germline V gene, CDR1 is SGHRS and CDR2 is YFSETQ. V shed 4 bases, J shed 4 bases, and the junction held 9 bases outside the gene matches. CDR3 nucleotides: TGCGCCAGCAGCCCCGGGCGGGGGGCGTCAGAGACCCAGTACTTC. It yields the protein CASSPGRGASETQYF. The full variable domain, in which reference TRBV5-1 and TRBJ2-5 provide the parts outside the CDR3, is KAGVTQTPRYLIKTRGQQVTLSCSPISGHRSVSWYQQTPGQGLQFLFEYFSETQRNKGNFPGRFSGRQFSNSRSEMNVSTLELGDSALYLCASSPGRGASETQYFGPGTRLLVL.

The V call is TRBV7-3, the J call TRBJ2-3, with a possible D match to TRBD2 (7 bases). CDR3 length: 15 residues. Trimming left V 6 bases short and J 3 bases short, with 16 bases between. CDR1 is SGHTA, CDR2 FQGTGA, per germline. CDR3 sequence (DNA): TGTGCCAGCAGTCTCTCGGGGGGCAGGACAGATACGCAGTATTTT. Encoded protein: CASSLSGGRTDTQYF.

The chain joins TRBV10-3 to TRBJ2-5; 8 bases are a match to TRBD2. Trimming cost V 0 bases and J 5 bases; bases outside gene matches: 11. Germline CDR1 reads ENHRY; CDR2 reads SYGVKD. The CDR3 runs to 17 residues. CDR3 amino acids: CAISESTRGAPGETQYF. As DNA, the CDR3 is TGTGCCATCAGTGAGTCGACGCGGGGGGCCCCCGGGGAGACCCAGTACTTC.